This TCR beta chain was sequenced during a study of cytomegalovirus exposure and HLA in healthy donors. Study-wide findings and caveats: Using the classifier, cytomegalovirus status was reportedly diagnosed with high specificity and sensitivity. Earlier analysis yielded a pattern in which most TCR beta V segments were productive about 90% or about 30% of the time. Donors were assumed by presence/absence analyses to have roughly uniform sequencing depth. At a 0.05 false discovery rate, a later analysis found 16,951 TCR beta sequences to be associated with HLA alleles.

This CDR3 comprises 11 residues. Germline V gives CDR1 SGHNT, CDR2 YENEEA. PCR was performed using 60 Vbeta and 13 Jbeta primers. Profiling relied on immunoSEQ multiplex PCR, and the TCRdb table lists in-frame clones only, not all of them. The sample lists more than 140,000 clones, 77% occurring once. As regards this clone: No antigen is known for it. Relative to the germline gene, one junction end is altered; a read error may explain this.

The source is a female donor in good health and CMV-seronegative. The V gene is TRBV11-3, the J gene TRBJ2-1; tentative D call: TRBD2 (5 bases). The sequenced sample consisted of PBMCs. The CDR3 here is CASSRLLELIF. The DNA for the CDR3 is TGTGCCAGCAGCCGCTTACTAGAATTGATCTTC.